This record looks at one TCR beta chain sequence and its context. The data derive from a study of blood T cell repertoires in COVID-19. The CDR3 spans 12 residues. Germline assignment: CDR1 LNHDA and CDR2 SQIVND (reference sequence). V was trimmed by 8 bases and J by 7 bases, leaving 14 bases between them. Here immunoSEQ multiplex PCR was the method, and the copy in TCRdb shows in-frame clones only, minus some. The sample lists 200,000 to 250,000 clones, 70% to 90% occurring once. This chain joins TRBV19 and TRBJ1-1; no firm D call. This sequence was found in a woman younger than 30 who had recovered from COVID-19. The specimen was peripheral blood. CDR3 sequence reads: CASSDTGVEAFF. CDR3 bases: TGTGCCAGTTCGGATACCGGAGTTGAAGCTTTCTTT.